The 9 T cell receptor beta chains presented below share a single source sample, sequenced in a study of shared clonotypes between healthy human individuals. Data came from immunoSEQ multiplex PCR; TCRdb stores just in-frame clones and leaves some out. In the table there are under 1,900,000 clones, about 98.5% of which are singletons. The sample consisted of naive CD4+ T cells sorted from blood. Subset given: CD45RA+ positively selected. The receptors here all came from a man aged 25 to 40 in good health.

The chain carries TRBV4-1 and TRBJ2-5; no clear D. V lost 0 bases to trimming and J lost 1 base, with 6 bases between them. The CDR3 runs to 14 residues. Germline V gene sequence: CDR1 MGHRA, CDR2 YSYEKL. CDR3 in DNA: TGCGCCAGCAGCCAAGAAAACGCCCAAGAGACCCAGTACTTC. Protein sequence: CASSQENAQETQYF.

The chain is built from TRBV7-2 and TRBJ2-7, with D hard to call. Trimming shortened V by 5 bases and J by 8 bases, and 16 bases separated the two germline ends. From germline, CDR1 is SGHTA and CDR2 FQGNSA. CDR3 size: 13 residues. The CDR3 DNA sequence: TGTGCCAGCAGCCGACCCGGGTCGACTCAGCAGTACTTC. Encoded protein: CASSRPGSTQQYF.

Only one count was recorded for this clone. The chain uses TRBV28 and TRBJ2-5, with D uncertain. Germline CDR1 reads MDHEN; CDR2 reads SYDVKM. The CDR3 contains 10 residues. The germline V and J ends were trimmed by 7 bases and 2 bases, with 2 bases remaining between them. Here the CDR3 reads CASKQETQYF. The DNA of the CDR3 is TGTGCCAGCAAGCAAGAGACCCAGTACTTC.

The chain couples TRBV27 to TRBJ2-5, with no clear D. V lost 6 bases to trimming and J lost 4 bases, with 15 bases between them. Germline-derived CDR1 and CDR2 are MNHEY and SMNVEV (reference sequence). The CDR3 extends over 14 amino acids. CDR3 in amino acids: CASSPDLGSETQYF. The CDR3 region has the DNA TGTGCCAGCAGCCCGGACCTTGGTTCAGAGACCCAGTACTTC.

DNA for the CDR3: TGTGCCAGCACGGCAGGGCGCACCGGGGAGCTGTTTTTT. Protein product: CASTAGRTGELFF. The rearrangement uses TRBV27 and TRBJ2-2, with a tentative D call TRBD1 (5 bases). V lost 7 bases and J lost 4, with 10 bases in between. The V gene's germline CDR1 is MNHEY and CDR2 SMNVEV (reference sequence). CDR3 length equals 13 residues.

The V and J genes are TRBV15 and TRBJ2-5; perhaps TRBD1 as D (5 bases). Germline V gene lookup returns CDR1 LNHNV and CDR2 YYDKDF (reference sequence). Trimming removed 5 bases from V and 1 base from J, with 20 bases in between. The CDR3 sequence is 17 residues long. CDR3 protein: CATSSRGVAGPQETQYF. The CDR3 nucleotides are TGTGCCACCAGCTCCCGTGGGGTGGCAGGGCCCCAAGAGACCCAGTACTTC.

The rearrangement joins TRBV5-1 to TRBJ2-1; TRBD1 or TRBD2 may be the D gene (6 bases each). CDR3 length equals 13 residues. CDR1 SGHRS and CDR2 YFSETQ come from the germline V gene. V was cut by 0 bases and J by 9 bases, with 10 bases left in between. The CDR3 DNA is TGCGCCAGCAGCTTGGCCGGGGGCCTTGAGCAGTTCTTC. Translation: CASSLAGGLEQFF.

The DNA of the CDR3 is TGCGCCAGCAGCTTGAACGCCCCATCTGTGGGCGAGCAGTACTTC. Translation: CASSLNAPSVGEQYF. The V gene is TRBV5-1, the J gene TRBJ2-7; D is ambiguous. V was clipped by 1 base and J by 6 bases, with 17 bases between them. This CDR3 comprises 15 residues. From germline, CDR1 is SGHRS and CDR2 YFSETQ.

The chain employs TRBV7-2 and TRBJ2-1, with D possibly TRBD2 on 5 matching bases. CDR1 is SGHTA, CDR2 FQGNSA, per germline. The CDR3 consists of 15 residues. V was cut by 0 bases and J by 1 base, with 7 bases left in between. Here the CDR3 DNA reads TGTGCCAGCAGCTTAGCACTAGGATCCTACAATGAGCAGTTCTTC. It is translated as CASSLALGSYNEQFF. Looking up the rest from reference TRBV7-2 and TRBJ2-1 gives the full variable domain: GAGVSQSPSNKVTEKGKDVELRCDPISGHTALYWYRQSLGQGLEFLIYFQGNSAPDKSGLPSDRFSAERTGGSVSTLTIQRTQQEDSAVYLCASSLALGSYNEQFFGPGTRLTVL.